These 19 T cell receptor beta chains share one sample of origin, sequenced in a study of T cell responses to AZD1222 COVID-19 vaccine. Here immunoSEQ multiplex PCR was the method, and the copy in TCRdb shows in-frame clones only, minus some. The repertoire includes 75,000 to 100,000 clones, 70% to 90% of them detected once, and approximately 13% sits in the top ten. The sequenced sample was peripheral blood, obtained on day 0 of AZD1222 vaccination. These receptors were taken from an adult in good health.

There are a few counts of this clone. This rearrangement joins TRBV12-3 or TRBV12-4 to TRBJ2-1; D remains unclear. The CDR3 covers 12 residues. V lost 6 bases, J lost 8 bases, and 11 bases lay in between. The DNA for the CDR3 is TGTGCCAGCAGGGTGGAGTCCTATGAGCAGTTCTTC. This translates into CASRVESYEQFF.

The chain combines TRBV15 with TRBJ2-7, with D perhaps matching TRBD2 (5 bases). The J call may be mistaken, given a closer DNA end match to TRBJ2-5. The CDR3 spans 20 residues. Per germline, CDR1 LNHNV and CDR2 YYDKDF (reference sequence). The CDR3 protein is CATSRGPLGRAPGREETQYF. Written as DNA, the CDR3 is TGTGCCACCAGCAGAGGCCCCCTGGGCCGGGCCCCCGGGCGGGAAGAGACCCAGTACTTC.

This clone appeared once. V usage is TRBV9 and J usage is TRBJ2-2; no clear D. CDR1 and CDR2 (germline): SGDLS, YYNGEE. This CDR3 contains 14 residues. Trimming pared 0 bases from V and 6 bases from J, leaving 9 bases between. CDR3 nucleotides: TGTGCCAGCAGCGTAGTTGGGGTAGCCGGGGAGCTGTTTTTT. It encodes CASSVVGVAGELFF. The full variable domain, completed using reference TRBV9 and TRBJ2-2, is DSGVTQTPKHLITATGQRVTLRCSPRSGDLSVYWYQQSLDQGLQFLIQYYNGEERAKGNILERFSAQQFPDLHSELNLSSLELGDSALYFCASSVVGVAGELFFGEGSRLTVL.

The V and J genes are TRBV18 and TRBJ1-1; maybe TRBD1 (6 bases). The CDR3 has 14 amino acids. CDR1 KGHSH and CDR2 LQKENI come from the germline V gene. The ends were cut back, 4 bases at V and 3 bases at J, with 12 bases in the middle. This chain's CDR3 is CASSRDPGDTEAFF. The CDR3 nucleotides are TGTGCCAGCTCACGGGATCCAGGGGACACTGAAGCTTTCTTT.

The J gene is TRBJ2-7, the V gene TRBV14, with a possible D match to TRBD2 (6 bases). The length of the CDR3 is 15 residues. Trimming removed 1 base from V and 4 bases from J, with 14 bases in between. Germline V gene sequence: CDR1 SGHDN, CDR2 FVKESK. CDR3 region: CASSQGFGRFYEQYF. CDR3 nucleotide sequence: TGTGCCAGCAGCCAAGGTTTCGGGAGATTTTACGAGCAGTACTTC.

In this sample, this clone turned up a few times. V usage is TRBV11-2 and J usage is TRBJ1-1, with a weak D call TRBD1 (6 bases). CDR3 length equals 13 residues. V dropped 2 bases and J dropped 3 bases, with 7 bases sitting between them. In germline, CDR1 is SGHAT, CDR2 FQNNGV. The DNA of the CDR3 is TGTGCCAGCAGCTTACAGGGGTACACTGAAGCTTTCTTT. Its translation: CASSLQGYTEAFF.

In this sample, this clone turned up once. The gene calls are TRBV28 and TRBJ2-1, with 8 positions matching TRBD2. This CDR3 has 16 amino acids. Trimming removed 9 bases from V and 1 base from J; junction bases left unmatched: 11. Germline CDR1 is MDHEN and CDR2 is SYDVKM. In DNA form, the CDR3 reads TGTGCCAGTCCCTCAGCCACTAGCGGATCCTACAATGAGCAGTTCTTC. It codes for CASPSATSGSYNEQFF.

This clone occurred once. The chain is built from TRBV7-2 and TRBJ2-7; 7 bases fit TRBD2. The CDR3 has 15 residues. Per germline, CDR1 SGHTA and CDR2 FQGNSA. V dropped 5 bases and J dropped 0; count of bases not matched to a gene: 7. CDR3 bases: TGTGCCAGCAGCCCCGGACTAGTTAGCTCCTACGAGCAGTACTTC. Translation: CASSPGLVSSYEQYF.

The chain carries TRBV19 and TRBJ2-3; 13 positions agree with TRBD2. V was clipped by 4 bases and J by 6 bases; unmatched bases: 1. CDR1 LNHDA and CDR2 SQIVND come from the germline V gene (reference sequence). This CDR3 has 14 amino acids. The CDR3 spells CASSRGLAGDTQYF. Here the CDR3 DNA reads TGTGCCAGTAGTAGGGGACTAGCGGGGGATACGCAGTATTTT.

The CDR3 nucleotides are TGTGCCAGTAGTATAGACGGGGCGGCTAATGAAAAACTGTTTTTT. Amino acids: CASSIDGAANEKLFF. The V call is TRBV19, the J call TRBJ1-4, with D perhaps TRBD1 (5 bases). The ends were cut back, 0 bases at V and 3 bases at J, with 8 bases in the middle. This CDR3 comprises 15 residues. Germline lookup yields CDR1 LNHDA and CDR2 SQIVND (reference sequence).

The CDR3: CASSRRIGQPQHF. CDR3 in DNA: TGTGCCAGTAGTAGACGGATCGGACAGCCCCAGCATTTT. The chain couples TRBV19 to TRBJ1-5, with D uncertain. Germline-derived CDR1 and CDR2 are LNHDA and SQIVND (reference sequence). Trimming took off 4 bases at V and 7 bases at J, with 11 bases between the two ends. The CDR3 contains 13 residues.

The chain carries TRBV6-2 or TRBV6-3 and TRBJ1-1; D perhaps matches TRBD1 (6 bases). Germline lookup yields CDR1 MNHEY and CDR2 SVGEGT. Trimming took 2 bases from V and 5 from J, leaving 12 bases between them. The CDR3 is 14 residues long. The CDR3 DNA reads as TGTGCCAGCAGTTACGGGGGGCGCTTAACTGAAGCTTTCTTT. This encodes CASSYGGRLTEAFF.

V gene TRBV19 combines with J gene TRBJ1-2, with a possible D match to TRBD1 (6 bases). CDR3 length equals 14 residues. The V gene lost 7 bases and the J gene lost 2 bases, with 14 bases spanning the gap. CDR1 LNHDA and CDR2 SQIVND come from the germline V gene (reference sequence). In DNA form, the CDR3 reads TGTGCCAGTACTTTGACAGGAGTAAACTATGGCTACACCTTC. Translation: CASTLTGVNYGYTF.

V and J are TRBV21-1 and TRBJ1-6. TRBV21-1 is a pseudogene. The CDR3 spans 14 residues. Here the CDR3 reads CASSKSLPNSPLHF. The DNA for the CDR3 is TGTGCCAGCAGCAAAAGCCTACCCAATTCACCCCTCCACTTT.

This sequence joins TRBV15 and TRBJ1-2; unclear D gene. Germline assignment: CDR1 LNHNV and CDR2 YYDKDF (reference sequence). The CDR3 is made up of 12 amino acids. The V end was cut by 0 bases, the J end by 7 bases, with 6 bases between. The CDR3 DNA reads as TGTGCCACCAGCAGAGATGGCCGTGGCTACACCTTC. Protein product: CATSRDGRGYTF. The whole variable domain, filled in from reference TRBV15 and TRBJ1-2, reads DAMVIQNPRYQVTQFGKPVTLSCSQTLNHNVMYWYQQKSSQAPKLLFHYYDKDFNNEADTPDNFQSRRPNTSFCFLDIRSPGLGDTAMYLCATSRDGRGYTFGSGTRLTVV.

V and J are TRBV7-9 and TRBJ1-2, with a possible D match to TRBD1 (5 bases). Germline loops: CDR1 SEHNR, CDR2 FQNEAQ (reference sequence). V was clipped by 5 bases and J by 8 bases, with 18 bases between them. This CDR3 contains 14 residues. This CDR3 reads CASSASGTESGYTF. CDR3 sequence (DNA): TGTGCCAGCAGCGCGTCCGGGACCGAGAGCGGCTACACCTTC.

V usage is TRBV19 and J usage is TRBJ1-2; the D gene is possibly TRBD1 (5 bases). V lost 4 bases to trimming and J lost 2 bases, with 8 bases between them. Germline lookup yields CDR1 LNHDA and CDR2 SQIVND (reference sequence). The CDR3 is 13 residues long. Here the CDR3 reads CASSTDTNYGYTF. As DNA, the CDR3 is TGTGCCAGTAGTACGGACACCAACTATGGCTACACCTTC.

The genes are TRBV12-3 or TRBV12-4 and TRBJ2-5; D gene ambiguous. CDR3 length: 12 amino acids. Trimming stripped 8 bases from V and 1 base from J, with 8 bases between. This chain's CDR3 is CASGSAQETQYF. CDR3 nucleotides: TGTGCCAGCGGCAGCGCCCAAGAGACCCAGTACTTC.

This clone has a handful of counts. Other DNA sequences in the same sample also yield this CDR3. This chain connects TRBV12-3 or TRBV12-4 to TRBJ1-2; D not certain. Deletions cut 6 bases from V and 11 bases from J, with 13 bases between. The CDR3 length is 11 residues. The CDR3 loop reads CASSLGSGYTF. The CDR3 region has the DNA TGTGCCAGCAGCCTGGGCTCGGGATACACCTTC.